This is a list of T cell receptor beta chains from one sample in a study of blood T cell repertoires in COVID-19. Sequenced by immunoSEQ multiplex PCR; TCRdb stores in-frame clones only, minus some. Among some 200,000 clones listed, under 85% were seen once. Input material: peripheral blood. The receptor source for this set is a woman aged 25 to 45 with COVID-19, enrolled during active disease. Both conserved end residues are part of each CDR3. The order of the fields is clone size, J gene, V gene, D gene, CDR3 DNA, CDR3 protein. The D gene is left open where the match is weak. Some rows have no size entry. The others give once, few or many, or a class for an expanded clone.

abundance: few
j_gene: TRBJ2-7
v_gene: TRBV5-1
d_gene: NA
CDR3nt: TGCGCCAGCAGCTTTGCCACGCCGGGAGCCTACGAGCAGTACTTC
CDR3aa: CASSFATPGAYEQYF

abundance: once
j_gene: TRBJ1-2
v_gene: TRBV28
d_gene: TRBD1
CDR3nt: TGTGCCAGCAGTTTATCAAGGGACAGGATCTATGGCTACACCTTC
CDR3aa: CASSLSRDRIYGYTF

abundance: NA
j_gene: TRBJ1-6
v_gene: TRBV9
d_gene: TRBD1
CDR3nt: TGTGCCAGCAGCGTAGAAGGGGGCCGATCACCCCTCCACTTT
CDR3aa: CASSVEGGRSPLHF

abundance: NA
j_gene: TRBJ1-2
v_gene: TRBV6-5
d_gene: TRBD1
CDR3nt: TGTGCCAGCAGCCCGACAGGGTACTCTGGCTACACCTTC
CDR3aa: CASSPTGYSGYTF

abundance: NA
j_gene: TRBJ2-1
v_gene: TRBV20-1
d_gene: NA
CDR3nt: TGCAGTGCTAGTCGGTCGGGTGTCGACTACAATGAGCAGTTCTTC
CDR3aa: CSASRSGVDYNEQFF

abundance: few
j_gene: TRBJ1-4
v_gene: TRBV5-1
d_gene: TRBD1
CDR3nt: TGCGCCAGCAGCAATCCTACACAGGGGGCATTCGAAAAACTGTTTTTT
CDR3aa: CASSNPTQGAFEKLFF

abundance: NA
j_gene: TRBJ2-7
v_gene: TRBV6-6
d_gene: NA
CDR3nt: TGTGCCAGCAGTCGAAGGGGGCGCGGGAACGAGCAGTACTTC
CDR3aa: CASSRRGRGNEQYF

abundance: NA
j_gene: TRBJ2-1
v_gene: TRBV7-8
d_gene: TRBD1
CDR3nt: TGTGCCAGCAGCTTAAGGGACAGCCGTAATGAGCAGTTCTTC
CDR3aa: CASSLRDSRNEQFF

abundance: NA
j_gene: TRBJ1-2
v_gene: TRBV21-1
d_gene: NA
CDR3nt: TGTGCCAGCACTCTCCCGGAGGGGCAGGGTGGCTACACCTTC
CDR3aa: CASTLPEGQGGYTF

abundance: NA
j_gene: TRBJ2-5
v_gene: TRBV5-6
d_gene: NA
CDR3nt: TGTGCCAGCAGCTTGGCGGAGACCCAGTACTTC
CDR3aa: CASSLAETQYF

abundance: NA
j_gene: TRBJ1-6
v_gene: TRBV27
d_gene: NA
CDR3nt: TGTGCCAGCAGTTTAGTGAAGGGGTCCAATTCACCCCTCCACTTT
CDR3aa: CASSLVKGSNSPLHF

abundance: many
j_gene: TRBJ2-1
v_gene: TRBV9
d_gene: NA
CDR3nt: TGTGCCAGCAGCGTAGGAACAGCCATGGTCAATGAGCAGTTCTTC
CDR3aa: CASSVGTAMVNEQFF

abundance: NA
j_gene: TRBJ1-1
v_gene: TRBV25-1
d_gene: TRBD1
CDR3nt: TGTGCCAGCAGGAAGACAGGGGACACTGAAGCTTTCTTT
CDR3aa: CASRKTGDTEAFF

abundance: NA
j_gene: TRBJ1-5
v_gene: TRBV27
d_gene: NA
CDR3nt: TGTGCCAGCAGTTTCAGGCCTTATAGCAATCAGCCCCAGCATTTT
CDR3aa: CASSFRPYSNQPQHF

abundance: NA
j_gene: TRBJ1-1
v_gene: TRBV12-5
d_gene: NA
CDR3nt: TGTGCTAGTGGTCGCAATCGCGGGGGGGGATCAGGCTTCACTGAAGCTTTCTTT
CDR3aa: CASGRNRGGGSGFTEAFF